This TCR beta chain was found in a study of shared clonotypes between healthy human individuals. The V and J ends lost 2 bases and 4 bases respectively, with 5 bases between them. Germline V gene lookup returns CDR1 DFQATT and CDR2 SNEGSKA (reference sequence). The CDR3 covers 11 residues. The table lists this clone with a few counts. Measured with immunoSEQ multiplex PCR; TCRdb has only the in-frame clones, and not every one. The table records over a million clones, about four fifths of them present only once. This TCR derives from a man younger than 35 in good health. Some clones in this sample may be carry-over from other donors' samples. The J gene is TRBJ1-1, the V gene TRBV20-1; no clear D gene. The specimen sequenced was memory CD4+ T cells from PBMCs. The subset here: CD45RA-negative fraction. This CDR3 reads CSARPITEAFF. For the CDR3, the DNA is TGCAGTGCTAGACCCATCACTGAAGCTTTCTTT.